These T cell receptor beta chains were read from a single sample in a study of T cell repertoires in cytomegalovirus infection. TCRdb used MiXCR to reprocess the reads, holding one entry per CDR3 protein. The sample has fewer than 350,000 distinct CDR3 sequences, around 9.5% seen once. The sequencing input was PBMCs. These receptors were obtained from a human donor in good health (CMV status not recorded). Some clones in this sample may be carry-over from other donors' samples. CDR3s include the opening cysteine and the closing phenylalanine or tryptophan. A D gene is named only where the DNA matches it firmly. The size entry is marked missing in some rows and otherwise reads once, few, many or a size class.

cdr3_nt: TGTGCCAGCAGCCCCCAGGGATATGGCTACACCTTC
cdr3_aa: CASSPQGYGYTF
cdr3_length: 12
j_call: TRBJ1-2
clone_size: many
d_call: -
v_call: TRBV7-2

cdr3_nt: TGTGCCAGCAGCCCCGACAGCGGTGAGCAGTTCTTC
cdr3_aa: CASSPDSGEQFF
cdr3_length: 12
j_call: TRBJ2-1
clone_size: -
d_call: -
v_call: TRBV11-3

cdr3_nt: TGTGCCAGCAGCGGACTCAATCAGCCCCAGCATTTT
cdr3_aa: CASSGLNQPQHF
cdr3_length: 12
j_call: TRBJ1-5
clone_size: many
d_call: -
v_call: TRBV7-9

cdr3_nt: TGTGCCAGCAGCTCTCAGGGGCGAAACTATGGCTACACCTTC
cdr3_aa: CASSSQGRNYGYTF
cdr3_length: 14
j_call: TRBJ1-2
clone_size: few
d_call: -
v_call: TRBV7-2

cdr3_nt: TGTGCCAGCAGCGGCAGGGGGCGCACCCAAGAGACCCAGTACTTC
cdr3_aa: CASSGRGRTQETQYF
cdr3_length: 15
j_call: TRBJ2-5
clone_size: -
d_call: TRBD1
v_call: TRBV7-2

cdr3_nt: TGTGCCAGCAGTTTATTTCCCGGCTATGAGCAGTTCTTC
cdr3_aa: CASSLFPGYEQFF
cdr3_length: 13
j_call: TRBJ2-1
clone_size: few
d_call: -
v_call: TRBV12-3/TRBV12-4

cdr3_nt: TGTGCCAGCAGTTGGCGGGCAGGGGAGACCCAGTACTTC
cdr3_aa: CASSWRAGETQYF
cdr3_length: 13
j_call: TRBJ2-5
clone_size: -
d_call: -
v_call: TRBV7-2

cdr3_nt: TGTGCCAGCAGCTCCGGGGGCGGGGGGACCTACAATGAGCAGTTCTTC
cdr3_aa: CASSSGGGGTYNEQFF
cdr3_length: 16
j_call: TRBJ2-1
clone_size: -
d_call: TRBD2
v_call: TRBV5-4

cdr3_nt: TGTGCCAGCAAGACGACAGGGGGACCAGATACGCAGTATTTT
cdr3_aa: CASKTTGGPDTQYF
cdr3_length: 14
j_call: TRBJ2-3
clone_size: -
d_call: TRBD1
v_call: TRBV12-3/TRBV12-4

cdr3_nt: TGTGCCAGCAGTTATGGCGGGAGAGTGTACAATGAGCAGTTCTTC
cdr3_aa: CASSYGGRVYNEQFF
cdr3_length: 15
j_call: TRBJ2-1
clone_size: few
d_call: TRBD2
v_call: TRBV6-2/TRBV6-3

cdr3_nt: TGTGCCAGCAGCTTAGCGGGAGTCCCAGAGACCCAGTACTTC
cdr3_aa: CASSLAGVPETQYF
cdr3_length: 14
j_call: TRBJ2-5
clone_size: few
d_call: -
v_call: TRBV11-1

cdr3_nt: TGTGCCAGCAGTCGGCGCGAATTAGCCAAAAACATTCAGTACTTC
cdr3_aa: CASSRRELAKNIQYF
cdr3_length: 15
j_call: TRBJ2-4
clone_size: -
d_call: -
v_call: TRBV27

cdr3_nt: TGTGCCAGCAGCAAGAAGAGTAGGGGGGGCATGACAGATACGCAGTATTTT
cdr3_aa: CASSKKSRGGMTDTQYF
cdr3_length: 17
j_call: TRBJ2-3
clone_size: many
d_call: -
v_call: TRBV7-2

cdr3_nt: TGTGCCAGCAGCCCCCAAGGCGGGGGGACCTACGAGCAGTACTTC
cdr3_aa: CASSPQGGGTYEQYF
cdr3_length: 15
j_call: TRBJ2-7
clone_size: many
d_call: TRBD2
v_call: TRBV7-2

cdr3_nt: TGCGCCAGCAGCCCTTCGGACGGAGTTAACTATGGCTACACCTTC
cdr3_aa: CASSPSDGVNYGYTF
cdr3_length: 15
j_call: TRBJ1-2
clone_size: few
d_call: -
v_call: TRBV4-1

cdr3_nt: TGCAGTGCCGCGGGACTAGCGGGGGGCGAGCAGTTCTTC
cdr3_aa: CSAAGLAGGEQFF
cdr3_length: 13
j_call: TRBJ2-1
clone_size: few
d_call: TRBD2
v_call: TRBV20-1

cdr3_nt: TGTGCCAGCAGTTACTCGGGGGCGGGAGGCTTAAAGCAGTTCTTC
cdr3_aa: CASSYSGAGGLKQFF
cdr3_length: 15
j_call: TRBJ2-1
clone_size: -
d_call: TRBD2
v_call: TRBV6-6

cdr3_nt: TGTGCCAGCAGCTTGGGGCCAAGGGTGGAAGAGACCCAGTACTTC
cdr3_aa: CASSLGPRVEETQYF
cdr3_length: 15
j_call: TRBJ2-5
clone_size: few
d_call: -
v_call: TRBV5-4

cdr3_nt: TGTGCCACCCATCATGAAAACACCGGGGAGCTGTTTTTT
cdr3_aa: CATHHENTGELFF
cdr3_length: 13
j_call: TRBJ2-2
clone_size: few
d_call: -
v_call: TRBV27

cdr3_nt: TGTGCCAGCAGCTTGGCCACAGGGGCCGGAGGGGGGGCCTACAATGAGCAGTTCTTC
cdr3_aa: CASSLATGAGGGAYNEQFF
cdr3_length: 19
j_call: TRBJ2-1
clone_size: few
d_call: -
v_call: TRBV5-4

cdr3_nt: TGTGCCACGGGGACTAGCGGGAGTGGAGATACGCAGTATTTT
cdr3_aa: CATGTSGSGDTQYF
cdr3_length: 14
j_call: TRBJ2-3
clone_size: few
d_call: TRBD2
v_call: TRBV19

cdr3_nt: TGTGCCAGCAGCGTAGGGGCCTCCGGGAATCCCTACGAGAAGTACTTC
cdr3_aa: CASSVGASGNPYEKYF
cdr3_length: 16
j_call: TRBJ2-7
clone_size: -
d_call: -
v_call: TRBV7-2

cdr3_nt: TGTGCCAGCAGCCCTTCGACAGGACCTTCTGGGGCCAACGTCCTGACTTTC
cdr3_aa: CASSPSTGPSGANVLTF
cdr3_length: 17
j_call: TRBJ2-6
clone_size: many
d_call: -
v_call: TRBV7-2

cdr3_nt: TGTGCCAGCAGTCCCACAGGGGCGGGGGAAAAACTGTTTTTT
cdr3_aa: CASSPTGAGEKLFF
cdr3_length: 14
j_call: TRBJ1-4
clone_size: -
d_call: TRBD1
v_call: TRBV12-3/TRBV12-4

cdr3_nt: TGTGCCAGCAGTCCTGAGGCAGGGTACTACACCGGGGAGCTGTTTTTT
cdr3_aa: CASSPEAGYYTGELFF
cdr3_length: 16
j_call: TRBJ2-2
clone_size: many
d_call: -
v_call: TRBV7-6

cdr3_nt: TGTGCCAGCAGCCTACAGACAGGGAGAGAGACCCAGTACTTC
cdr3_aa: CASSLQTGRETQYF
cdr3_length: 14
j_call: TRBJ2-5
clone_size: many
d_call: TRBD1
v_call: TRBV7-2